This T cell receptor (beta chain) originates from a study of blood T cell repertoires in COVID-19 (dated by TCRdb to between 2020 and 2021). Concerning the study at large: Samples covering the acute and convalescent phases of COVID-19 were provided by collaborators in the United States, Italy and Spain. Where HLA class I and class II types were available, the types were taken from metadata supplied by the sample provider, not from assay-based typing. A freely available public database, intended as a resource for researchers studying the immune response to SARS-CoV-2, is where the repertoires were released. The material from the prospective study consisted of cDNA or gDNA derived from T cells, B-cell-depleted T cells, or PBMCs. Subjects who had been exposed to COVID-19, were actively infected with it, or had recovered from it provided the deeply sampled blood TCRbeta repertoires that made up the dataset. The sample metadata nearly always contained a de-identified subject ID, COVID-19 status, age in years and sex. Samples came from the ongoing ImmuneRACE study (first 160 participants) plus 1,254 subjects from 6 global collaborators. Results and caveats for the whole study, not just this receptor: Clinical and demographic metadata were provided uncurated, with the amount varying by source and participant.

TCRbeta CDR3 regions were amplified from genomic DNA using the immunoSEQ Assay, a bias-controlled multiplex PCR. Processing in the source paper ran as follows. The number of nucleated cells in each sample was estimated from the amplification of reference gene primers within the assay. Sequence reads were collapsed and filtered to measure the absolute abundance of every unique TCRbeta CDR3 rearrangement. Productive Simpson clonality was computed per sample as the square root of Simpson's diversity index over productive rearrangements. TCRdb carries this immuneACCESS record with in-frame sequences only. Its versions omit some clonotypes, under half of them owing to an unresolved V gene in the studies checked, with the rest unexplained. D and trimming come from the DNA, and the V and J calls and clone size come from that table. The sample profile shows 79,000 or so clones; 70% to 90% of them were found once. The ten largest account for 15% to 20% of the sample.

Reading from cysteine to phenylalanine, the CDR3 counts 15 amino acids. Only CDR3 DNA is held: 45 bases, read in frame from base 1. The junction carries 19 bases between V and J, which are trimmed by 6 bases and 5 bases respectively. According to the germline V gene, CDR1 reads SNHLY and CDR2 reads FYNNEI. Collaborating institutions collected whole blood in K2EDTA tubes following their own protocols. For TCRbeta analysis, collaborator samples were shipped as frozen whole blood, as isolated PBMCs, or as DNA extracted from either sample type. As regards this clone: Its cognate antigen has yet to be identified. Base qualities are not provided; no much larger clone lies one nucleotide away.

Sequencing was done on a sample of peripheral blood. The sequence links TRBV2 to TRBJ1-1, with the D gene call left open. This sequence originates from a human donor in a cohort sampled during active COVID-19. Read as DNA, the sequence is TGTGCCAGCAGGACGAATCTAGCGCCGGGTACTGAAGCTTTCTTT. Its amino acids are CASRTNLAPGTEAFF.